The 9 T cell receptor beta chains presented below share a single source sample, sequenced in a study of chemoradiotherapy in HPV16-positive cancers (dated by TCRdb to between 2021 and 2024). The library was generated by the immunoSEQ multiplex PCR assay. As stored in TCRdb, this immuneACCESS dataset retains in-frame rearrangements with V and J assigned. A fraction of the clones does not appear; measured against another copy, unresolved V genes explain less than half of the discrepancy, and the remainder lacks a known reason. The sample table contains fewer than 40,000 clones; only one count was recorded for about 92% of them. The ten most abundant clones make up 3.5% to 4% of the sample. The sequencing here drew on blood, taken from a patient who underwent chemoradiotherapy. These receptors all stem from a human donor with HPV-associated anogenital cancer.

This sequence joins TRBV30 and TRBJ1-6; 9 bases are shared with TRBD1. Trimming took 2 bases from V and 7 from J; bases not matched to a gene: 3. This CDR3 region has 14 residues. The germline V gene has CDR1 GTSNPN and CDR2 SVGIG (reference sequence). The CDR3 loop is CAWSKGQGNSPLHF. The CDR3 DNA is TGTGCCTGGAGTAAGGGACAGGGAAATTCACCCCTCCACTTT.

V usage is TRBV18 and J usage is TRBJ1-2, with D maybe TRBD1 (5 bases). CDR3 length: 17 amino acids. V was cut by 5 bases and J by 0 bases, with 19 bases left in between. Germline loops: CDR1 KGHSH, CDR2 LQKENI. The CDR3 coding sequence is TGTGCCAGCTCAACCGACGGACACATGTTAGCTAACTATGGCTACACCTTC. The encoded protein is CASSTDGHMLANYGYTF.

The chain has TRBV7-6 and TRBJ2-7; D gene ambiguous. Trimming stripped 5 bases from V and 7 bases from J, with 12 bases between. The CDR3 has 12 residues. The germline CDR1 and CDR2 sequences are SGHVS and FNYEAQ. CDR3 bases: TGTGCCAGCAGCGCCATCCAAGGGGAGCAGTACTTC. It is translated as CASSAIQGEQYF. Full variable domain (outside the CDR3, taken from reference TRBV7-6 and TRBJ2-7): GAGVSQSPRYKVTKRGQDVALRCDPISGHVSLYWYRQALGQGPEFLTYFNYEAQQDKSGLPNDRFSAERPEGSISTLTIQRTEQRDSAMYRCASSAIQGEQYFGPGTRLTVT.

This rearrangement joins TRBV5-8 to TRBJ2-1; no firm D call. V shed 4 bases and J shed 4 bases, with 12 bases lying between them. CDR1 and CDR2 (germline): SGHTS, YDEGEE. The CDR3 is made up of 14 amino acids. CDR3 coding DNA: TGTGCCAGCAGCGTCGGGCCCCTATACAATGAGCAGTTCTTC. It specifies CASSVGPLYNEQFF.

This clone showed up just once. This chain uses TRBV6-5 with TRBJ1-2; 8 bases match TRBD1. Germline V lookup: CDR1 MNHEY, CDR2 SVGAGI. The CDR3 runs to 13 residues. The ends lost 2 bases at V and 7 bases at J; junction bases unmatched: 3. The CDR3 DNA is TGTGCCAGCAGTTACGGACAGGGAGGTGGCTACACCTTC. The encoded protein is CASSYGQGGGYTF.

This chain connects TRBV27 to TRBJ1-5; a possible D gene is TRBD1 (6 bases). Germline V gives CDR1 MNHEY, CDR2 SMNVEV (reference sequence). V gave up 0 bases and J gave up 9 bases, with 15 bases separating them. This CDR3 has 15 amino acids. CDR3 sequence (DNA): TGTGCCAGCAGTTTATCGGGCCAGGGCAGGGGGCCCCAGCATTTT. This codes for CASSLSGQGRGPQHF.

The CDR3 bases are TGTGCCAGCAGTTTACGGAGCTCCTACAATGAGCAGTTCTTC. This sequence encodes CASSLRSSYNEQFF. The chain links TRBV27 to TRBJ2-1; D gene uncertain. Trimming cost V 2 bases and J 0 bases, with 5 bases left between them. The CDR3 totals 14 residues. Germline V gene sequence: CDR1 MNHEY, CDR2 SMNVEV (reference sequence).

This sequence joins TRBV5-4 and TRBJ2-5, with TRBD2 identical over 12 bases. V shed 4 bases and J 1 base; nucleotides not matched to a gene: 5. This CDR3 is 16 amino acids long. CDR1 and CDR2 from the germline V gene are SGHNT and YYREEE (reference sequence). The CDR3 DNA follows: TGTGCCAGCAGCAAACTAGCGGGGGGTGGCCAAGAGACCCAGTACTTC. Translating gives CASSKLAGGGQETQYF.

This rearrangement joins TRBV4-1 to TRBJ2-7; maybe TRBD2 (6 bases). CDR1 is MGHRA and CDR2 is YSYEKL in the germline V gene. This CDR3 spans 15 amino acids. V was shortened by 2 bases and J by 0 bases, with 11 bases between the two germline ends. The CDR3 nucleotides read TGCGCCAGCAGCCAACGGGACTCAAGCTCCTACGAGCAGTACTTC. The encoded protein is CASSQRDSSSYEQYF.